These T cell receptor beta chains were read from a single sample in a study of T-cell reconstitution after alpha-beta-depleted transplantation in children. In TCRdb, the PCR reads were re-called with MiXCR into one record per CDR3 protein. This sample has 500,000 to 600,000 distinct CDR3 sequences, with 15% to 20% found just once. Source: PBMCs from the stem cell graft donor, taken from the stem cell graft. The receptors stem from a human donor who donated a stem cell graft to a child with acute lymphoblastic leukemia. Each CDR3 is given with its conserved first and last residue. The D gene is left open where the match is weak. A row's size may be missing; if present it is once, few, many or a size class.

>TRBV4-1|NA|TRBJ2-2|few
TGCGCCAGCAGCCAAGGGAACGGCCGCAGCCGCACCGGGGAGCTGTTTTTT
CASSQGNGRSRTGELFF
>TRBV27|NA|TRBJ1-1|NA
TGTGCCAGCAGTTCACCGGGACTAAGAGGCCCTGAAGCTTTCTTT
CASSSPGLRGPEAFF
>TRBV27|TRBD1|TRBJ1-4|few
TGTGCCAGCAGTGGGGCAGGGGGCTTTGAAAAACTGTTTTTT
CASSGAGGFEKLFF
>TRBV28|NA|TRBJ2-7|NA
TGTGCCGGCAAAGCAGGGAGCTCCTACGAGCAGTACTTC
CAGKAGSSYEQYF
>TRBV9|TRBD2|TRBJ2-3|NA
TGTGCCAGCAGCGTTAGCGGGACTAGCACAGATACGCAGTATTTT
CASSVSGTSTDTQYF
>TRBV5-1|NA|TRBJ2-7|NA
TGCGCCAGCAGCTTGGGGGGGGAACAGCGCGAGCAGTACTTC
CASSLGGEQREQYF
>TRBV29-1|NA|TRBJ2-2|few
TGCAGCGTTGAAGGCGGGGACACCGGGGAGCTGTTTTTT
CSVEGGDTGELFF
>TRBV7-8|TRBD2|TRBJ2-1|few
TGTGCCAGCAGCCTTACCAGGCGGGAGGTCCCCCATGAGCAGTTCTTC
CASSLTRREVPHEQFF
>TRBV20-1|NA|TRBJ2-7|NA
TGCAGTGCTAGAGATCCCCCCAGCGGAGCAACCTACGAGCAGTACTTC
CSARDPPSGATYEQYF
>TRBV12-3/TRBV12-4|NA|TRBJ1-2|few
TGTGCCAGCAGCATAGCCCGGGCCCATGGCTACACCTTC
CASSIARAHGYTF
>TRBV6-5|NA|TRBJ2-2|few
TGTGCCAGCAGTTACGCAGGCGGCACCGGGGAGCTGTTTTTT
CASSYAGGTGELFF
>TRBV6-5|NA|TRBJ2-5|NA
TGTGCCAGCAGTTACTCTCAGGGATGGCGAGAGACCCAGTACTTC
CASSYSQGWRETQYF
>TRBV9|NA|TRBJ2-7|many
TGTGCCAGCAGCGTAGGGCAATCCTACGAGCAGTACTTC
CASSVGQSYEQYF
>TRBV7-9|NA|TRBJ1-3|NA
TGTGCCAGCAGCCTCGGCAGAAACACCATATATTTT
CASSLGRNTIYF
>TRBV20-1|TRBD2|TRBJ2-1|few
TGCAGTGCAGTCCGCGGGGGGAGCTCCTACAATGAGCAGTTCTTC
CSAVRGGSSYNEQFF
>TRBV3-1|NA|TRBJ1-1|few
TGTGCCAGCACCAGGGCAATGAACACTGAAGCTTTCTTT
CASTRAMNTEAFF
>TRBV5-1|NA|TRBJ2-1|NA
TGCGCCAGCAGACCCACTAGTGCTGTTGAGCAGTTCTTC
CASRPTSAVEQFF
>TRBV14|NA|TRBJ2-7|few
TGTGCCAGCAGCCAAGATAGTTCGGGGGTTGTAGTGGGGTACGAGCAGTACTTC
CASSQDSSGVVVGYEQYF
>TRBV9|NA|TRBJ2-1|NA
TGTGCCAGCAGCGTAGATGGCCAGTACAATGAGCAGTTCTTC
CASSVDGQYNEQFF
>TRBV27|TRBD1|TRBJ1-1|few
TGTGCCAGCAGTTCGACAGGGTATGTCACTGAAGCTTTCTTT
CASSSTGYVTEAFF
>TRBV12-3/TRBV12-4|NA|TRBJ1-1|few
TGTGCCAGCAAAGTCAGGGGTGGGTTTGGGGCCACTGAAGCTTTCTTT
CASKVRGGFGATEAFF
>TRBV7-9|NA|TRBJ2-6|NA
TGTGCCAGCAGCTTAGCGCGGATGGACTCTGGGGCCAACGTCCTGACTTTC
CASSLARMDSGANVLTF
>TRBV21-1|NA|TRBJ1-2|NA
TGTGCCAGCAGAACTCAGGGTGAGGGCTACACCTTC
CASRTQGEGYTF
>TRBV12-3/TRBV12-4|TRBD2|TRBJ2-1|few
TGTGCCAGCAGGGAAACCAAGTCTAGCGGCTCCTACAATGAGCAGTTCTTC
CASRETKSSGSYNEQFF
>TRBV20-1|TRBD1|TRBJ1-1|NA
TGCAGTGCTAGAGAGGAAGGTACCGGGACAGGGACTGAAGCTTTCTTT
CSAREEGTGTGTEAFF
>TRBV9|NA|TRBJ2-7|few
TGTGCCAGCAGCCCAGCGACAGGCTACGAGCAGTACTTC
CASSPATGYEQYF
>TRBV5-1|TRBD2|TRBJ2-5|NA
TGCGCCAGCAGGTCTAGCGGGAGAACAGGAGAGACCCAGTACTTC
CASRSSGRTGETQYF
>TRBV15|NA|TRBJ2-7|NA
TGTGCCACCAGCACAACAGGGTTTTACGAGCAGTACTTC
CATSTTGFYEQYF
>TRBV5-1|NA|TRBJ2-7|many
TGCGCCAGCAGCTTGATAACTACCTACGAGCAGTACTTC
CASSLITTYEQYF
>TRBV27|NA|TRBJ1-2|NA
TGTGCCAGCACAAGAGCGGACAGAAGGGACAACTATGGCTACACCTTC
CASTRADRRDNYGYTF
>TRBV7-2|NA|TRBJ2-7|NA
TGTGCCAGCACCCTTTACGGGGCTGGCATCTACGAGCAGTACTTC
CASTLYGAGIYEQYF
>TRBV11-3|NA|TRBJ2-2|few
TGTGCCAGCAGCTTAGGCCTGGGACAGAACACCGGGGAGCTGTTTTTT
CASSLGLGQNTGELFF
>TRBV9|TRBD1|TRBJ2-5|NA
TGTGCCAGCAGCGTAGGGGGACAGGGGCAAGAGACCCAGTACTTC
CASSVGGQGQETQYF
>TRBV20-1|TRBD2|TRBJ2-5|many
TGCAGTGCTAGACTAGCGGGAGCATGGCAAGAGACCCAGTACTTC
CSARLAGAWQETQYF
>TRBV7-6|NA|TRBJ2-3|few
TGTGCCAGCAGCCATCAGTCAGATACGCAGTATTTT
CASSHQSDTQYF
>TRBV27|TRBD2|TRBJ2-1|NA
TGTGCCAGCAGCGTCTTCCTCGGGGGGTCCTACAATGAGCAGTTCTTC
CASSVFLGGSYNEQFF
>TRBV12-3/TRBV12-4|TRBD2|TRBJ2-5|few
TGTGCCAGCAGTTCCGGACTAGCGGGAGGCCCAGAGACCCAGTACTTC
CASSSGLAGGPETQYF
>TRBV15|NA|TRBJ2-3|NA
TGTGCCACCAGCACCCAGCTAGGGGATACGCAGTATTTT
CATSTQLGDTQYF
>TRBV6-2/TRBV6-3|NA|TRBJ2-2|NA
TGTGCCAGCAGTTGGCAGATGTCGTTTTCGGACACCGGGGAGCTGTTTTTT
CASSWQMSFSDTGELFF
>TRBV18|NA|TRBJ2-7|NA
TGTGCCAGCTCCCCCGCAGGGAAATACGAGCAGTACTTC
CASSPAGKYEQYF
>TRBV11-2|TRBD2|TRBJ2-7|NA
TGTGCCAGCAGCTTAGACTTAGCTAGCGGATCCTACGAGCAGTACTTC
CASSLDLASGSYEQYF
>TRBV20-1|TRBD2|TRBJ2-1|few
TGCAGTGCTAGGTCTAGCGGGAGCCCCGCCCCCTACAATGAGCAGTTCTTC
CSARSSGSPAPYNEQFF
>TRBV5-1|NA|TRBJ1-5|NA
TGCGCCAGCAGCTTGGAGACACCTAATCAGCCCCAGCATTTT
CASSLETPNQPQHF
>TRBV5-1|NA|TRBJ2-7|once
TGCGCCCCCCCCCGCGCGGGACGACAGATCTACGAGCAGTACTTC
CAPPRAGRQIYEQYF
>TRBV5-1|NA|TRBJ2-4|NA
TGCGCCAGCAGCTTTGAGGAGGCGGTTCAGTACTTC
CASSFEEAVQYF
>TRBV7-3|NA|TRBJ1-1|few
TGTGCCAGCAGCTTGGTCCCGATAAACACTGAAGCTTTCTTT
CASSLVPINTEAFF
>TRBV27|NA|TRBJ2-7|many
TGTGCCAGCAGTTTATCATACTCCTACGAGCAGTACTTC
CASSLSYSYEQYF
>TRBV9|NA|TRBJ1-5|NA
TGTGCCAGCAGCCCTCTCAGTGGACAGCCCCAGCATTTT
CASSPLSGQPQHF